This T cell receptor beta chain emerged from a study of blood T cells in healthy people across ages. Healthy Caucasian individuals from Russia aged 6 to 90 were enrolled as donors. V was clipped by 5 bases and J by 6 bases; unmatched bases: 3. Germline CDR1 and CDR2: SGHTA and FQGNSA. The CDR3 loop spans 13 amino acids. Primed by a sample-barcoded 5' primer and a J-beta primer mix, a second PCR proceeded for 7 to 11 cycles. TCRdb passed the 5' RACE reads through MiXCR, listing each CDR3 protein once. The sample shows approximately 850,000 distinct CDR3 sequences, nearly 60% of them seen only once. Sequenced sample: blood. This sequence originates from a man aged 25 to 45 in good health. V and J are TRBV7-2 and TRBJ2-1, with TRBD2 matching 8 bases. CDR3 sequence: CASSRGLANEQFF. The CDR3, as DNA: TGTGCCAGCAGCCGCGGACTAGCCAATGAGCAGTTCTTC.